The 22 T cell receptor beta chains reported below all come from one sample, sequenced in a study of shared clonotypes between healthy human individuals. CD8 cells classed as naive were CD45RO-negative and positively selected for CCR7, excluding terminally differentiated effector memory CD45RA+ cells. Only in-frame clones appear in the TCRdb table, and some are missing; sequencing was by immunoSEQ multiplex PCR. This table holds over 2,000,000 clones, 93% found once. Sequencing was done on a sample of naive CD8+ T cells from PBMCs. These TCRs come from a man in his late teens or twenties in good health. Some clones in this sample may be carry-over from other donors' samples.

This clone was counted once. The chain is built from TRBV7-9 and TRBJ2-7; D is undetermined. Per the germline V gene, CDR1 is SEHNR and CDR2 is FQNEAQ (reference sequence). The ends were cut back, 5 bases at V and 0 bases at J, with 11 bases in the middle. CDR3 length equals 14 residues. CDR3: CASSRSGYSYEQYF. The CDR3 DNA follows: TGTGCCAGCAGCCGCTCGGGTTACTCCTACGAGCAGTACTTC.

This chain's CDR3 is CASRRTGNEQYF. CDR3 coding DNA: TGCGCCAGCAGAAGGACAGGGAACGAGCAGTACTTC. The V call is TRBV5-1, the J call TRBJ2-7, with 8 nucleotides matching TRBD1. With 5 bases clipped from V and 5 bases from J, the junction kept 3 bases outside the gene matches. This CDR3 comprises 12 residues. From germline, CDR1 is SGHRS and CDR2 YFSETQ. Looking up the rest from reference TRBV5-1 and TRBJ2-7 gives the full variable domain: KAGVTQTPRYLIKTRGQQVTLSCSPISGHRSVSWYQQTPGQGLQFLFEYFSETQRNKGNFPGRFSGRQFSNSRSEMNVSTLELGDSALYLCASRRTGNEQYFGPGTRLTVT.

The chain couples TRBV9 to TRBJ2-1; 9 bases are shared with TRBD2. The CDR3 is 16 amino acids. Per germline, CDR1 SGDLS and CDR2 YYNGEE. Losses at the gene ends were 3 bases for V and 4 bases for J; bases not matched to a gene: 8. The CDR3 is CASSATTSGFYNEQFF. In DNA form, the CDR3 reads TGTGCCAGCAGCGCCACGACTAGCGGCTTTTACAATGAGCAGTTCTTC.

The rearrangement uses TRBV28 and TRBJ2-7; D ambiguous. The germline V gene has CDR1 MDHEN and CDR2 SYDVKM. The V and J ends lost 5 bases and 3 bases respectively, with 8 bases between them. The CDR3 consists of 12 residues. The CDR3 protein is CASSMWSYEQYF. The CDR3, as DNA: TGTGCCAGCAGTATGTGGAGCTACGAGCAGTACTTC.

The chain couples TRBV6-1 to TRBJ2-1; D may be TRBD2 (6 bases). The CDR3 is 14 residues long. From germline, CDR1 is MNHNS and CDR2 SASEGT. V gave up 2 bases and J gave up 8 bases, with 13 bases separating them. In DNA, the CDR3 is TGTGCCAGCAGTGAACGGTGGGAGCGGGATGAGCAGTTCTTC. Its translation is CASSERWERDEQFF.

This chain connects TRBV28 to TRBJ1-1; the D gene is possibly TRBD1 (5 bases). Germline values: CDR1 MDHEN, CDR2 SYDVKM. The CDR3 is 13 residues long. Trimming stripped 2 bases from V and 4 bases from J, with 8 bases between. The CDR3 protein is CASSLGGITEAFF. The CDR3 DNA sequence: TGTGCCAGCAGTTTAGGGGGAATCACTGAAGCTTTCTTT.

The rearrangement uses TRBV7-6 and TRBJ2-7; possible D gene TRBD1, 6 bases. This CDR3 has 14 amino acids. Germline loops: CDR1 SGHVS, CDR2 FNYEAQ. Trimming cost V 1 base and J 3 bases, with 10 bases left between them. The CDR3 loop is CASSLGTAFYEQYF. In DNA form, the CDR3 reads TGTGCCAGCAGCTTAGGGACAGCCTTCTACGAGCAGTACTTC.

This rearrangement joins TRBV9 to TRBJ2-2, with D perhaps TRBD2 (6 bases). V was clipped by 3 bases and J by 5 bases, with 11 bases between them. The CDR3 is 14 residues long. The germline V gene has CDR1 SGDLS and CDR2 YYNGEE. The CDR3 DNA reads TGTGCCAGCAGCGACGAAAGCGGGACCGGGGAGCTGTTTTTT. Its translation is CASSDESGTGELFF.

The CDR3 nucleotides are TGTGCCAGCAGCTTTTTAGTCCGGTCTAGGGAAGCCCACGAGCAGTACTTC. Amino acid sequence: CASSFLVRSREAHEQYF. V is TRBV7-6 and J is TRBJ2-7, with D unclear. Trimming took off 3 bases at V and 5 bases at J, with 23 bases between the two ends. The CDR3 runs to 17 residues. Germline-derived CDR1 and CDR2 are SGHVS and FNYEAQ. Based on the CDR3 plus reference TRBV7-6 and TRBJ2-7, the full variable domain is GAGVSQSPRYKVTKRGQDVALRCDPISGHVSLYWYRQALGQGPEFLTYFNYEAQQDKSGLPNDRFSAERPEGSISTLTIQRTEQRDSAMYRCASSFLVRSREAHEQYFGPGTRLTVT.

This clone was observed a single time. The chain uses TRBV7-8 and TRBJ2-3, with D perhaps given as TRBD1 or TRBD2 (5 bases each). The CDR3 extends over 16 amino acids. CDR1 and CDR2 (germline): SGHVS, FQNEAQ. Trimming stripped 5 bases from V and 6 bases from J, with 21 bases between. CDR3 sequence reads: CASSPKTGARSDTQYF. The DNA of the CDR3 is TGTGCCAGCAGCCCGAAAACCGGGGCCCGCAGTGATACGCAGTATTTT.

The chain has TRBV7-9 and TRBJ2-1; D could derive from TRBD1 or TRBD2 (5 bases each). Germline CDR1 and CDR2: SEHNR and FQNEAQ (reference sequence). This CDR3 has 15 residues. Trimming pared 3 bases from V and 5 bases from J, leaving 14 bases between. As DNA, the CDR3 is TGTGCCAGCAGCTTTGGGGGATTACCTCACAATGAGCAGTTCTTC. Translated: CASSFGGLPHNEQFF.

The chain uses TRBV27 and TRBJ2-1; TRBD2 is a possible D gene (5 bases). The V end lost 5 bases, the J end lost 6 bases, and 17 bases lay between the germline ends. CDR1 is MNHEY and CDR2 is SMNVEV in the germline V gene (reference sequence). This CDR3 is built from 15 residues. The CDR3 reads CASSPSRAGRNEQFF. CDR3 DNA sequence: TGTGCCAGCAGTCCCTCGAGGGCCGGACGCAATGAGCAGTTCTTC.

V gene TRBV28 combines with J gene TRBJ2-2; perhaps TRBD2 as D (6 bases). Germline CDR1 MDHEN, CDR2 SYDVKM. There are 16 residues in the CDR3. V was trimmed by 4 bases and J by 7 bases, leaving 19 bases between them. This CDR3 reads CASSSPGPVRDGELFF. DNA for the CDR3: TGTGCCAGCAGTTCCCCAGGTCCGGTGCGGGACGGGGAGCTGTTTTTT.

The chain is built from TRBV28 and TRBJ1-6; maybe TRBD1 (5 bases). V was cut by 3 bases and J by 7 bases, with 10 bases left in between. Germline V lookup: CDR1 MDHEN, CDR2 SYDVKM. This CDR3 contains 14 residues. The CDR3 here is CASSFLQENSPLHF. CDR3 nucleotide sequence: TGTGCCAGCAGTTTCCTACAGGAAAATTCACCCCTCCACTTT. Using reference TRBV28 and TRBJ1-6 for the parts outside the CDR3, the full variable domain is DVKVTQSSRYLVKRTGEKVFLECVQDMDHENMFWYRQDPGLGLRLIYFSYDVKMKEKGDIPEGYSVSREKKERFSLILESASTNQTSMYLCASSFLQENSPLHFGNGTRLTVT.

This chain links TRBV13 with TRBJ2-7; D might be TRBD1 (5 bases). The CDR3 consists of 13 residues. The germline V gene encodes CDR1 PRHDT and CDR2 FYEKMQ (reference sequence). Between the trimmed V and J ends, which lost 6 bases and 3 bases, there was a span of 12 bases. The CDR3 DNA sequence: TGTGCCAGCAGGGGGCCACCCCTCTACGAGCAGTACTTC. Protein product: CASRGPPLYEQYF.

This clone was seen a handful of times. The chain combines TRBV19 with TRBJ1-5; maybe TRBD1 (5 bases). The CDR3 totals 16 residues. CDR1 is LNHDA, CDR2 SQIVND, per germline (reference sequence). V gave up 6 bases and J gave up 2 bases, with 17 bases separating them. DNA for the CDR3: TGTGCCAGTAGCTACGGGTGGGCAGGGCGCAATCAGCCCCAGCATTTT. As protein: CASSYGWAGRNQPQHF.

As concerns this clone: This CDR3 is also generated by other DNA sequences in the sample. The V call is TRBV5-1, the J call TRBJ2-7; D uncertain. Germline V gene sequence: CDR1 SGHRS, CDR2 YFSETQ. V was cut by 0 bases and J by 3 bases, with 10 bases left in between. The length of the CDR3 is 14 residues. CDR3 amino acids: CASSLDRAGYEQYF. The CDR3 region has the DNA TGCGCCAGCAGCTTGGACCGGGCCGGCTACGAGCAGTACTTC. Together with reference TRBV5-1 and TRBJ2-7, the CDR3 gives the full variable domain: KAGVTQTPRYLIKTRGQQVTLSCSPISGHRSVSWYQQTPGQGLQFLFEYFSETQRNKGNFPGRFSGRQFSNSRSEMNVSTLELGDSALYLCASSLDRAGYEQYFGPGTRLTVT.

The chain is built from TRBV19 and TRBJ2-1; no clear D. Trimming cost V 1 base and J 10 bases, with 8 bases left between them. The CDR3 spans 12 residues. Germline-derived CDR1 and CDR2 are LNHDA and SQIVND (reference sequence). The CDR3: CASSIGPSEQFF. The CDR3 DNA reads as TGTGCCAGTAGTATAGGCCCGTCCGAGCAGTTCTTC. Full variable domain (outside the CDR3, taken from reference TRBV19 and TRBJ2-1): DGGITQSPKYLFRKEGQNVTLSCEQNLNHDAMYWYRQDPGQGLRLIYYSQIVNDFQKGDIAEGYSVSREKKESFPLTVTSAQKNPTAFYLCASSIGPSEQFFGPGTRLTVL.

The rearrangement uses TRBV19 and TRBJ2-3; TRBD2 aligns across 9 bases. Trimming cost V 8 bases and J 3 bases; bases outside gene matches: 15. The CDR3 contains 17 residues. In germline, CDR1 is LNHDA, CDR2 SQIVND (reference sequence). The CDR3 DNA follows: TGTGCCAGTTCAAACCCGCAGACTAGCGGAACAACAGATACGCAGTATTTT. This gives the protein CASSNPQTSGTTDTQYF.

This chain connects TRBV5-1 to TRBJ2-5; 8 nucleotides line up with TRBD2. Germline-derived CDR1 and CDR2 are SGHRS and YFSETQ. V was pared by 5 bases and J by 5 bases, with 11 bases of the junction left unmatched. CDR3 size: 15 residues. CDR3 residues: CASSSRLAGRETQYF. DNA for the CDR3: TGCGCCAGCAGTTCTAGGTTAGCGGGAAGGGAGACCCAGTACTTC. The variable domain in full, completed from reference TRBV5-1 and TRBJ2-5, reads KAGVTQTPRYLIKTRGQQVTLSCSPISGHRSVSWYQQTPGQGLQFLFEYFSETQRNKGNFPGRFSGRQFSNSRSEMNVSTLELGDSALYLCASSSRLAGRETQYFGPGTRLLVL.

This clone was recorded once. The rearrangement uses TRBV9 and TRBJ1-1, with D unclear. The V and J ends lost 0 bases and 7 bases respectively, with 22 bases between them. Germline CDR1 and CDR2: SGDLS and YYNGEE. CDR3 length equals 17 residues. In DNA, the CDR3 is TGTGCCAGCAGCGTAGGGAGTGCTAGGACTCAACACAATGAAGCTTTCTTT. It encodes CASSVGSARTQHNEAFF.

This chain joins TRBV5-1 and TRBJ2-7; no firm D call. V was clipped by 4 bases and J by 5 bases, with 13 bases between them. Looked up from germline, CDR1 is SGHRS and CDR2 is YFSETQ. This CDR3 has 13 amino acids. CDR3 sequence (DNA): TGCGCCAGCAGCCCCCCACGAAAGAACGAGCAGTACTTC. Residues: CASSPPRKNEQYF.